Following are 21 T cell receptor beta chains from one sample sequenced in a study of blood T cell repertoires in COVID-19. Sequencing was performed with immunoSEQ multiplex PCR; in TCRdb, only in-frame clones are kept and a portion is missing. The sample has around 400,000 clones, 90% to 95% seen once. Sequencing was performed on PBMCs or T cells enriched from blood (not recorded which). The receptors were sampled from a woman in her thirties or forties who had been exposed to COVID-19.

This chain joins TRBV4-1 and TRBJ2-5; TRBD2 aligns across 7 bases. Trimming took 2 bases from V and 1 from J; bases not matched to a gene: 13. This CDR3 is built from 18 residues. The germline gives CDR1 MGHRA, CDR2 YSYEKL. CDR3: CASSQRVGLADRQETQYF. The CDR3 DNA is TGCGCCAGCAGCCAAAGGGTGGGGCTAGCGGATCGCCAAGAGACCCAGTACTTC.

J is TRBJ1-1 and V is TRBV7-8; D unresolved. The CDR3 length is 14 residues. Per the germline V gene, CDR1 is SGHVS and CDR2 is FQNEAQ. V lost 2 bases to trimming and J lost 3 bases, with 10 bases between them. DNA for the CDR3: TGTGCCAGCAGCTTAACCGGGTTATACACTGAAGCTTTCTTT. This translates into CASSLTGLYTEAFF. Looking up the rest from reference TRBV7-8 and TRBJ1-1 gives the full variable domain: GAGVSQSPRYKVAKRGQDVALRCDPISGHVSLFWYQQALGQGPEFLTYFQNEAQLDKSGLPSDRFFAERPEGSVSTLKIQRTQQEDSAVYLCASSLTGLYTEAFFGQGTRLTVV.

J is TRBJ1-1 and V is TRBV18; TRBD1 matches 9 bases. Losses at the gene ends were 5 bases for V and 11 bases for J; bases not matched to a gene: 12. Germline CDR1 reads KGHSH; CDR2 reads LQKENI. The CDR3 has 14 amino acids. CDR3 nucleotides: TGTGCCAGCTCAACTACCATGGGACAGGGAACCGCTTTCTTT. Translation gives CASSTTMGQGTAFF. Full variable domain (missing parts from reference TRBV18 and TRBJ1-1): NAGVMQNPRHLVRRRGQEARLRCSPMKGHSHVYWYRQLPEEGLKFMVYLQKENIIDESGMPKERFSAEFPKEGPSILRIQQVVRGDSAAYFCASSTTMGQGTAFFGQGTRLTVV.

The chain combines TRBV5-1 with TRBJ1-1; D may be TRBD1 (5 bases). Trimming removed 0 bases from V and 5 bases from J, with 11 bases in between. CDR3 length: 14 amino acids. From germline, CDR1 is SGHRS and CDR2 YFSETQ. The CDR3 loop reads CASSLEGLVTEAFF. CDR3 nucleotides: TGCGCCAGCAGCTTGGAGGGGTTAGTGACTGAAGCTTTCTTT.

This chain uses TRBV9 with TRBJ1-2; the match to TRBD1 covers 9 bases. Trimming took 0 bases from V and 8 from J; bases not matched to a gene: 8. This CDR3 is built from 15 residues. Germline CDR1 and CDR2: SGDLS and YYNGEE. The CDR3 region has the DNA TGTGCCAGCAGCGTAGGGGACAGGGTAGTTGGAGGCTACACCTTC. Amino acid sequence: CASSVGDRVVGGYTF.

The rearrangement joins TRBV11-3 to TRBJ2-7; 9 bases agree with TRBD2. CDR1 is SGHNT, CDR2 YENEEA, per germline. The CDR3 covers 16 residues. V was clipped by 4 bases and J by 2 bases; unmatched bases: 9. This CDR3 is CASSSRLAAYAYEQYF. The CDR3 coding sequence is TGTGCCAGCAGCTCTCGACTAGCGGCTTACGCCTACGAGCAGTACTTC.

This sequence joins TRBV19 and TRBJ2-7; possibly TRBD1 for D (6 bases). The V and J ends lost 10 bases and 2 bases respectively, with 15 bases between them. The V gene's germline CDR1 is LNHDA and CDR2 SQIVND (reference sequence). This CDR3 is 13 amino acids long. CDR3 protein: CATQDSNTYEQYF. CDR3 in DNA: TGTGCCACGCAGGACAGTAACACCTACGAGCAGTACTTC. Filled out from reference TRBV19 and TRBJ2-7, the complete variable domain reads DGGITQSPKYLFRKEGQNVTLSCEQNLNHDAMYWYRQDPGQGLRLIYYSQIVNDFQKGDIAEGYSVSREKKESFPLTVTSAQKNPTAFYLCATQDSNTYEQYFGPGTRLTVT.

V usage is TRBV29-1 and J usage is TRBJ2-5; 8 bases align to TRBD2. This CDR3 contains 12 residues. The V gene end was trimmed by 7 bases and the J gene end by 6 bases; junction bases not matched to a gene: 7. The germline V gene encodes CDR1 SQVTM and CDR2 ANQGSEA. This CDR3 reads CSGGLAVKTQYF. CDR3 DNA sequence: TGCAGCGGTGGACTAGCTGTAAAGACCCAGTACTTC.

The gene calls are TRBV4-3 and TRBJ1-4; 7 bases fit TRBD1. V lost 1 base and J lost 1; bases outside the gene matches: 6. Per the germline V gene, CDR1 is LGHNA and CDR2 is YSLEER. The CDR3 sequence is 17 residues long. The CDR3 coding sequence is TGCGCCAGCAGCCAAGCCACGTCAGGGGGAACTAATGAAAAACTGTTTTTT. This gives the protein CASSQATSGGTNEKLFF.

The gene calls are TRBV7-2 and TRBJ2-3, with a tentative D call TRBD2 (6 bases). Germline V gene lookup returns CDR1 SGHTA and CDR2 FQGNSA. The CDR3 has 16 residues. V lost 5 bases, J lost 5 bases, and 20 bases lay in between. CDR3 nucleotide sequence: TGTGCCAGCAGCCCCCCGGGAGCGCATTGGGGAGATACGCAGTATTTT. Its translation: CASSPPGAHWGDTQYF.

J is TRBJ2-7 and V is TRBV7-6; possible D gene TRBD2, 6 bases. The CDR3 extends over 13 amino acids. V dropped 0 bases and J dropped 5 bases, with 8 bases sitting between them. Germline loops: CDR1 SGHVS, CDR2 FNYEAQ. Written as DNA, the CDR3 is TGTGCCAGCAGCTTAGCGACGGGGGACGAGCAGTACTTC. Its translation: CASSLATGDEQYF.

The gene calls are TRBV6-5 and TRBJ1-5; D is unresolved. From germline, CDR1 is MNHEY and CDR2 SVGAGI. Trimming took 0 bases from V and 3 from J, leaving 6 bases between them. This CDR3 has 14 amino acids. DNA for the CDR3: TGTGCCAGCAGTTACTCGGGCTTCAATCAGCCCCAGCATTTT. This gives the protein CASSYSGFNQPQHF.

The V gene is TRBV27, the J gene TRBJ2-4, with D uncertain. The CDR3 length is 14 residues. The V end was cut by 2 bases, the J end by 2 bases, with 7 bases between. Germline V lookup: CDR1 MNHEY, CDR2 SMNVEV (reference sequence). The CDR3 loop is CASSLRATKNIQYF. The CDR3 region has the DNA TGTGCCAGCAGTTTACGAGCAACCAAAAACATTCAGTACTTC.

The chain recombines TRBV7-8 with TRBJ1-2; the match to TRBD1 covers 7 bases. V shed 5 bases and J 2 bases; nucleotides not matched to a gene: 8. CDR1 and CDR2 from the germline V gene are SGHVS and FQNEAQ. The length of the CDR3 is 15 residues. The CDR3 loop is CASSPGGSGNYGYTF. Written as DNA, the CDR3 is TGTGCCAGCAGCCCAGGGGGGAGCGGAAACTATGGCTACACCTTC.

The chain links TRBV2 to TRBJ1-2; tentative D call: TRBD1 (6 bases). The V end lost 3 bases, the J end lost 0 bases, and 11 bases lay between the germline ends. This CDR3 contains 15 residues. CDR1 and CDR2 (germline): SNHLY, FYNNEI. The CDR3 here is CASSDSGVSNYGYTF. Here the CDR3 DNA reads TGTGCCAGCAGTGATTCAGGGGTCTCTAACTATGGCTACACCTTC.

The chain is built from TRBV10-1 and TRBJ2-3; 13 bases line up with TRBD2. J gave up 0 bases and V 5 bases, and 5 bases lay outside the gene matches. The CDR3 is made up of 17 amino acids. CDR1 is WNHNN and CDR2 is SYGVQD in the germline V gene (reference sequence). CDR3 amino acids: CASSRTSGSLSTDTQYF. CDR3 in DNA: TGCGCCAGCAGTCGGACTAGCGGGAGTTTGAGCACAGATACGCAGTATTTT.

This clone was observed a handful of times. V and J are TRBV6-5 and TRBJ1-5; D unclear. The CDR3 runs 13 residues. CDR1 is MNHEY, CDR2 SVGAGI, per germline. V dropped 6 bases and J dropped 6 bases, with 12 bases sitting between them. The CDR3 reads CASSLVEGQPQHF. CDR3 nucleotides: TGTGCCAGCAGCCTAGTGGAAGGTCAGCCCCAGCATTTT.

CDR3 region: CASSQSGPQETQYF. The CDR3 DNA follows: TGTGCCAGCAGCCAGAGTGGGCCCCAAGAGACCCAGTACTTC. The rearrangement links TRBV7-2 to TRBJ2-5; no firm D call. This CDR3 contains 14 residues. With 5 bases removed from V and 1 base from J, the gap between germline ends came to 11 bases. Per the germline V gene, CDR1 is SGHTA and CDR2 is FQGNSA.

The chain is built from TRBV24-1 and TRBJ1-4; 7 bases map to TRBD1. This CDR3 has 18 residues. V lost 3 bases to trimming and J lost 3 bases; unmatched junction nucleotides: 12. CDR1 KGHDR and CDR2 SFDVKD come from the germline V gene. The CDR3 bases are TGTGCCACCAGTGATGGAGGGGGCCAGGGAGTTTCTAATGAAAAACTGTTTTTT. It translates to CATSDGGGQGVSNEKLFF.

The rearrangement links TRBV5-4 to TRBJ1-3, with no clear D. The V and J ends lost 0 bases and 4 bases respectively, with 11 bases between them. The CDR3 consists of 15 residues. The germline CDR1 and CDR2 sequences are SGHNT and YYREEE (reference sequence). CDR3 DNA sequence: TGTGCCAGCAGCTTGGACTTCTGGTCAGGAAACACCATATATTTT. It is translated as CASSLDFWSGNTIYF.

The chain recombines TRBV7-8 with TRBJ1-2; 8 nucleotides line up with TRBD1. The CDR3 is 15 residues long. CDR1 is SGHVS and CDR2 is FQNEAQ in the germline V gene. The junction had 5 bases not matched to a gene; V was cut back by 1 base and J by 4 bases. CDR3 bases: TGTGCCAGCAGCTTAGACGGACAGGGAAGCTATGGCTACACCTTC. Amino acids: CASSLDGQGSYGYTF.